Below are 12 T cell receptor beta chains sequenced from a single sample in a study of T cell responses to AZD1222 COVID-19 vaccine. Clones were sequenced by immunoSEQ multiplex PCR, and TCRdb holds only the in-frame ones, with some missing. This sample has about 190,000 clones, with more than 75% found just once. Here the sequenced sample was peripheral blood, taken on day 0 of MenACWY control vaccination. The receptors originated from an adult in good health.

The chain recombines TRBV10-3 with TRBJ2-7; TRBD1 might be the D (6 bases). Germline V gene lookup returns CDR1 ENHRY and CDR2 SYGVKD. V was trimmed by 4 bases and J by 7 bases, leaving 14 bases between them. The CDR3 extends over 13 amino acids. CDR3 amino acids: CAISVDGRGEQYF. DNA of the CDR3: TGTGCCATCAGTGTAGACGGTAGGGGGGAGCAGTACTTC.

The gene calls are TRBV2 and TRBJ1-1, with TRBD1 identical over 9 bases. The CDR3 covers 18 residues. The trim removed 3 bases at V and 10 bases at J, leaving 21 bases unmatched. Germline CDR1 reads SNHLY; CDR2 reads FYNNEI. CDR3 in DNA: TGTGCCAGCAGTGATCAACTCCCTCAATGGACAGGGGCCCGGGGAGCTTTCTTT. Residues: CASSDQLPQWTGARGAFF.

This clone occurred a few times. This rearrangement joins TRBV5-8 to TRBJ1-3, with D maybe TRBD1 (5 bases). Germline V lookup: CDR1 SGHTS, CDR2 YDEGEE. The CDR3 is 16 residues long. The V end was cut by 3 bases, the J end by 0 bases, with 13 bases between. The CDR3 spells CASSWSQGFSGNTIYF. CDR3 bases: TGTGCCAGCAGCTGGTCTCAGGGATTCTCTGGAAACACCATATATTTT.

This sequence joins TRBV7-2 and TRBJ2-7, with TRBD2 matching over 8 bases. Trimming cost V 2 bases and J 0 bases; bases outside gene matches: 9. Germline V gene data show CDR1 as SGHTA and CDR2 as FQGNSA. The CDR3 runs 17 residues. The DNA for the CDR3 is TGTGCCAGCAGCTTAACTCCTCCGGGGGGGATCTCCTACGAGCAGTACTTC. Protein: CASSLTPPGGISYEQYF.

This chain uses TRBV7-2 with TRBJ2-7; tentatively, D is TRBD1 (5 bases). V was trimmed by 5 bases and J by 0 bases, leaving 14 bases between them. The CDR3 runs to 15 residues. Per germline, CDR1 SGHTA and CDR2 FQGNSA. The CDR3 region is CASSPGHRSSYEQYF. The CDR3 DNA reads TGTGCCAGCAGCCCCGGACACAGGAGCTCCTACGAGCAGTACTTC.

The V and J genes are TRBV18 and TRBJ1-2, with 7 bases identical to TRBD1. Germline values: CDR1 KGHSH, CDR2 LQKENI. V dropped 0 bases and J dropped 3; count of bases not matched to a gene: 4. The length of the CDR3 is 15 residues. DNA for the CDR3: TGTGCCAGCTCACCACCGGCCGGGACAGACTATGGCTACACCTTC. Translating it yields CASSPPAGTDYGYTF.

The CDR3 loop is CASSYSDRAGTDTQYF. In nucleotides, the CDR3 is TGTGCCAGCAGTTACTCAGACAGGGCGGGCACAGATACGCAGTATTTT. The chain couples TRBV6-6 to TRBJ2-3, with TRBD1 matching 7 bases. CDR3 length: 16 residues. Trimming took 0 bases from V and 1 from J; bases not matched to a gene: 4. Germline CDR1 MNHNY, CDR2 SVGAGI (reference sequence).

This clone has more than one count but fewer than ten. The CDR3 loop is CASSGGASSYEQYF. The CDR3 DNA is TGCGCCAGCAGCGGCGGGGCGAGCTCCTACGAGCAGTACTTC. The rearrangement links TRBV5-1 to TRBJ2-7; tentative D call: TRBD2 (6 bases). Germline CDR1 and CDR2: SGHRS and YFSETQ. The CDR3 is 14 residues long. The V end was cut by 4 bases, the J end by 0 bases, with 11 bases between.

V gene TRBV3-1 (or the pseudogene TRBV3-2) combines with J gene TRBJ1-4; 10 bases align to TRBD1. Germline V gene data show CDR1 as LGHDT and CDR2 as YNNKEL (reference sequence). Trimming took 1 base from V and 4 from J; bases not matched to a gene: 3. The CDR3 sequence is 16 residues long. The CDR3 loop is CASSQVRDRGNEKLFF. The CDR3 DNA reads TGTGCCAGCAGCCAAGTCCGGGACAGGGGTAATGAAAAACTGTTTTTT.

The genes are TRBV5-4 and TRBJ2-7; tentative D call: TRBD2 (6 bases). V lost 4 bases and J lost 2, with 10 bases in between. The germline V gene has CDR1 SGHNT and CDR2 YYREEE (reference sequence). The CDR3 has 13 amino acids. CDR3 loop: CASSGGDTYEQYF. CDR3 nucleotides: TGTGCCAGCAGCGGCGGGGATACCTACGAGCAGTACTTC. The whole variable domain, remainder taken from reference TRBV5-4 and TRBJ2-7, is ETGVTQSPTHLIKTRGQQVTLRCSSQSGHNTVSWYQQALGQGPQFIFQYYREEENGRGNFPPRFSGLQFPNYSSELNVNALELDDSALYLCASSGGDTYEQYFGPGTRLTVT.

This clone was picked up one time. The chain employs TRBV14 and TRBJ1-1; D is ambiguous. The germline CDR1 and CDR2 sequences are SGHDN and FVKESK. The CDR3 is made up of 12 amino acids. With 5 bases removed from V and 1 base from J, the gap between germline ends came to 5 bases. The CDR3 protein is CASSAENTEAFF. CDR3 DNA: TGTGCCAGCAGCGCGGAGAACACTGAAGCTTTCTTT.

This clone was picked up one time. The V call is TRBV5-1, the J call TRBJ2-7; tentatively, D is TRBD2 (6 bases). Trimming left V 1 base short and J 1 base short, with 12 bases between. The CDR3 has 15 amino acids. Germline V gene lookup returns CDR1 SGHRS and CDR2 YFSETQ. The CDR3 spells CASSLPGTASYEQYF. CDR3 DNA sequence: TGCGCCAGCAGCTTGCCCGGGACTGCATCCTACGAGCAGTACTTC.